Reported below is one TCR beta chain. Its target is unknown. Extraction of RNA preceded its reverse transcription into cDNA, which served as the sequencing template. Data came from immunoSEQ multiplex PCR; TCRdb stores just in-frame clones and leaves some out. The table shows around 200,000 clones, with roughly 50% occurring only once. Treatment here: oral pan-JAK inhibitor, 5-10 mg twice daily. Alopecia areata patients provided lesional scalp punch biopsies and peripheral blood, both collected for the study. This entry comes from a study of CD8+ T cells in alopecia areata. Across the whole study: Percentage of affected scalp area was the basis on which treated patients' severity was scored.

After removal of 3 bases from V and 1 base from J, the junction contained 3 bases not matched to a gene. This CDR3 has 15 amino acids. Germline assignment: CDR1 MGHRA and CDR2 YSYEKL. Findings and caveats of the study: While patients received tofacitinib, many expanded lesional clones remained present in scalp and blood.

This chain connects TRBV4-1 to TRBJ1-5; 7 bases map to TRBD1. This specimen consisted of CD8+ T cells sorted from blood, obtained at week 24, from a patient treated with tofacitinib. This clonotype originated in a human donor with alopecia areata. DNA for the CDR3: TGCGCCAGCAGCCACCCGGGACAGAGCAATCAGCCCCAGCATTTT. Residues: CASSHPGQSNQPQHF.